This TCR beta chain was profiled in a study of tumor-infiltrating lymphocytes in primary liver carcinoma. Across the study: Maximum tumor diameters ranged from roughly 4.2 to 11 cm, stage T1-T3 N0M0. Samples produced roughly 3.65 to 7.5 million productive TCRbeta reads, comparable across tissue types.

In the case of this clonotype: The junction departs from germline at one end; a sequencing error may be responsible.

For each extraction, RNA and DNA were obtained together from about 20-30 mg of unsorted bulk tissue. No patient had received treatment, and all had chronic HBV infection. Sampling of each tumor involved five separate regions. The investigators made TCR beta cDNA from 400 to 550 ng total RNA, using a constant-region primer. Libraries of TCR beta came from three nested multiplex PCR rounds with slightly modified ARM-PCR. With TRBV1-TRBV30 forward primers and a C-beta reverse primer, the first two PCR rounds were run for approximately 9 cycles each. TCRdb reprocessed the multiplex PCR reads via MiXCR and lists one record per CDR3 protein. The profile shows 75,000 or so distinct CDR3 sequences, 55% to 75% of them singletons. Germline V lookup: CDR1 SGHAT, CDR2 FQDESV (reference sequence). The CDR3 length is 16 residues.

The clonotype comes from a man aged 35-49 years with primary liver carcinoma and hepatitis B virus infection. This chain links TRBV11-1 with TRBJ2-3; 9 positions match TRBD2. Material: liver tumor tissue from sampling region 4. Subset described: tumor region T4, right-lateral pole. The CDR3 coding sequence is TGTGCCAGCAGCCTCGGGACTAGCACACAGAGAGATACACAGTATTTT. Protein product: CASSLGTSTQRDTQYF.